The entry below gives a single T cell receptor (beta chain) sequence along with its context. The data were taken from a study of Ad26.COV2.S vaccination and SARS-CoV-2 variants. The germline gives CDR1 SGHRS, CDR2 YFSETQ. Trimming took off 0 bases at V and 5 bases at J, with 9 bases between the two ends. The CDR3 has 14 residues. Treatment denoted: 15 to 20 received Ad26.COV2.S at low or high dose, single or two shots; 5 received placebo; per-sample allocation not given. The samples were gathered on day 63 after the first injection of vaccine or placebo. TCRdb's table, derived via immunoSEQ multiplex PCR, lists solely in-frame clones and lacks some. The repertoire has about 320,000 clones, 85% of them found once; the top ten carry approximately 2.1%.

The sequencing here drew on peripheral blood, taken in a trial of Ad26.COV2.S vaccine versus placebo. The receptor was isolated from a person aged 18 to 65 who received the Ad26.COV2.S COVID-19 vaccine or a placebo. The genes are TRBV5-1 and TRBJ2-1; D is ambiguous. The CDR3 region has the DNA TGCGCCAGCAGCTTGGCCGATAGAAACAATGAGCAGTTCTTC. Protein sequence: CASSLADRNNEQFF.